Listed below are T cell receptor beta chains from one sample, sequenced in a study of CD8 T cells in Susac syndrome. TCRdb reprocessed the immunoSEQ multiplex PCR reads via MiXCR and lists one record per CDR3 protein. The profile shows around 150,000 distinct CDR3 sequences, 95% of them singletons. Specimen: CD4+ T cells from PBMCs. These receptors all come from a human donor with Susac syndrome. CDR3s include the opening cysteine and the closing phenylalanine or tryptophan. The D gene is left open where the match is weak. Rows may omit the clone size; those that give it use once, few, many or a size class.

clone_size j_call v_call d_call cdr3_nt cdr3_aa
- TRBJ2-3 TRBV20-1 TRBD1 TGCAGTGCCACAGTGGGTAGAAGGGACAGTAGCACAGATACGCAGTATTTT CSATVGRRDSSTDTQYF
few TRBJ2-7 TRBV12-3/TRBV12-4 - TGTGCCAGCAGTTTGGCGGGGTCCTACGAGCAGTACTTC CASSLAGSYEQYF
- TRBJ1-1 TRBV19 - TGTGCCAGTAGTATAGTGGGCGTGAACACTGAAGCTTTCTTT CASSIVGVNTEAFF
- TRBJ1-6 TRBV4-2 - TGTGCCAGCAGCCCAGGCCCCGAGTGGCCCCTCCACTTT CASSPGPEWPLHF
- TRBJ2-1 TRBV20-1 TRBD2 TGCAGTGCTTTTGACCGACTAGCGGGCTCCTACAATGAGCAGTTCTTC CSAFDRLAGSYNEQFF
few TRBJ1-3 TRBV13 - TGTGCCAGCAGCTTAGACTCCAGCTCTGGAAACACCATATATTTT CASSLDSSSGNTIYF
- TRBJ2-5 TRBV6-5 - TGTGCCGCGGGGGCCCCAGGGCATGTAGAGACCCAGTACTTC CAAGAPGHVETQYF
- TRBJ2-3 TRBV30 - TGTGCCTGGAGTAGGCCCTTGGGAGATACGCAGTATTTT CAWSRPLGDTQYF
- TRBJ2-7 TRBV4-2 - TGTGCCAGCAGCCAAGATGCAGTAGCCTACGAGCAGTACTTC CASSQDAVAYEQYF
- TRBJ1-2 TRBV27 - TGTGCGTACCGGGGGGAATATGGCTACACCTTC CAYRGEYGYTF
- TRBJ2-1 TRBV4-3 - TGCGCCAGCAGCCGGGGAGCGGAGGAAGTCTACAATGAGCAGTTCTTC CASSRGAEEVYNEQFF
- TRBJ2-1 TRBV20-1 - TGCAGTGCTAGAGATCATAGGCTCTCCTTCCATGAGCAGTTCTTC CSARDHRLSFHEQFF
- TRBJ2-7 TRBV9 TRBD1 TGTGCCAGCAGCGTAGGGACAGGTTCTCCCTACGAGCAGTACTTC CASSVGTGSPYEQYF
- TRBJ1-2 TRBV19 - TGTGCCAGTAGTATAGACCGAACAAGGACGTATGGCTACACCTTC CASSIDRTRTYGYTF
- TRBJ2-7 TRBV15 - TGTGCCACCAGCAGTGGCACGGACGAGCAGTACTTC CATSSGTDEQYF
- TRBJ2-3 TRBV25-1 TRBD1 TGTGCCAGCACCGGACAGGTCACAGATACGCAGTATTTT CASTGQVTDTQYF
once TRBJ2-5 TRBV6-5 TRBD1 TGTGCCAGCAGTTACTCAGGGACAGGTGGAAGGGAGACCCAGTACTTC CASSYSGTGGRETQYF
- TRBJ1-1 TRBV30 - TGTGCCTGGGGAGGGGATGCGGGCAGGACTGAAGCTTTCTTT CAWGGDAGRTEAFF
once TRBJ1-1 TRBV20-1 - TGCAGTGCTAGAGACGCCCGGGGGAACACTGAAGCTTTCTTT CSARDARGNTEAFF
- TRBJ1-2 TRBV30 TRBD1 TGTGCCTGGAGTGCTTCAATACAGGGGTCCTATGGCTACACCTTC CAWSASIQGSYGYTF
- TRBJ2-6 TRBV20-1 - TGCAGTGCTAGCATACAGGGCTCTGGGGCCAACGTCCTGACTTTC CSASIQGSGANVLTF
- TRBJ1-1 TRBV12-5 - TGTGCTAGTGGGGACGGGACCTCCAAAGGAAGCACTGAAGCTTTCTTT CASGDGTSKGSTEAFF
few TRBJ2-7 TRBV28 - TGTGCCAGCACCTCACCAGGCAGCTCCTACGAGCAGTACTTC CASTSPGSSYEQYF
- TRBJ1-1 TRBV3-1 - TGTGCCAGCAGCCAAGAAGGAGGGATCAAGACGGCTTTCTTT CASSQEGGIKTAFF
- TRBJ2-5 TRBV4-1 - TGCGCCAGCAGCCAATATCGATCGGAGACCCAGTACTTC CASSQYRSETQYF
- TRBJ2-7 TRBV12-3/TRBV12-4 - TGTGCCAGCAGTTCCGGGCCCTGGCGGTACTTC CASSSGPWRYF
- TRBJ1-1 TRBV21-1 - TGTGCCGCCAAGTACGAGAACCCGGCTTCTGAAGCTTTCTTT CAAKYENPASEAFF
- TRBJ1-1 TRBV12-3/TRBV12-4 - TGTGCCAGCAGTCCCGGGACAACAAACACTGAAGCTTTCTTT CASSPGTTNTEAFF
- TRBJ1-1 TRBV28 - TGTGCCAGCAGTCCTAGTCTGAACACTGAAGCTTTCTTT CASSPSLNTEAFF
- TRBJ1-2 TRBV30 - TGTGCCTGGAGTGAAAGGTGGATGTACACCTTC CAWSERWMYTF
- TRBJ1-2 TRBV20-1 - TGCAGTGCTAGATTGGACAGAAACTATGGCTACACCTTC CSARLDRNYGYTF
- TRBJ2-6 TRBV29-1 - TGCAGCGTTGTCCAGGTGTACTCTGGGGCCAACGTCCTGACTTTC CSVVQVYSGANVLTF
- TRBJ2-7 TRBV30 - TGTGCCTGGAGTTTCGGGTATCTAGAGGAGCAGTACTTC CAWSFGYLEEQYF
- TRBJ2-7 TRBV5-6 - TGTGCCAGCAGCTTGGTACGGGGAGGTGGCGAGCAGTACTTC CASSLVRGGGEQYF
- TRBJ2-5 TRBV5-1 - TGCGCCAGCAGCGACCAGCGAGGAGCGGAGACCCAGTACTTC CASSDQRGAETQYF
- TRBJ1-2 TRBV20-1 - TGCAGTGCTACCACCCGAGCCCTTGGCTACACCTTC CSATTRALGYTF
once TRBJ1-5 TRBV20-1 - TGCAGTGCTACCGGGGGCCTCAATCAGCCCCAGCATTTT CSATGGLNQPQHF
- TRBJ2-2 TRBV7-3 TRBD1 TGTGCCAGCAGCAACCAGGGGGTTGCCGGGGAGCTGTTTTTT CASSNQGVAGELFF
- TRBJ1-1 TRBV29-1 TRBD1 TGCAGCGCCCCGGGACAGGGGGCAGAGATCCTGGGGACTGAAGCTTTCTTT CSAPGQGAEILGTEAFF
once TRBJ2-1 TRBV5-4 - TGTGCCAGCAGCCGCTCTCCCACGGGGGCCCTCTACAATGAGCAGTTCTTC CASSRSPTGALYNEQFF
- TRBJ2-2 TRBV15 TRBD2 TGTGCCACCAGCACCGGGGGACTAGTTGGCACCGGGGAGCTGTTTTTT CATSTGGLVGTGELFF
- TRBJ2-7 TRBV5-1 TRBD2 TGCGCCAGCAGTCCAGGACTAGCGTCCTACGAGCAGTACTTC CASSPGLASYEQYF
- TRBJ2-2 TRBV30 - TGTGCCTGGAGTAGGGGCAGGGCCACCGGGGAGCTGTTTTTT CAWSRGRATGELFF
- TRBJ2-1 TRBV20-1 TRBD1 TGCAGTGCTATTGGGCAGGGGGACCCGCGAAAACAGGGGCAGTTCTTC CSAIGQGDPRKQGQFF
- TRBJ2-2 TRBV4-2 TRBD1 TGTGCCAGCAGCCAAGGACAGGGGGCGGACACCGGGGAGCTGTTTTTT CASSQGQGADTGELFF
- TRBJ1-1 TRBV20-1 TRBD1 TGCAGTGCGGCTTGGACAGGGCGGACTGAAGCTTTCTTT CSAAWTGRTEAFF
- TRBJ1-5 TRBV7-9 - TGTGCCAGCAGCTTAGCTGGTCAGGCCCAGCATTTT CASSLAGQAQHF
- TRBJ2-1 TRBV20-1 - TGCAGTGCTGCGGGGTCGATCGTCGACAATGAGCAGTTCTTC CSAAGSIVDNEQFF
- TRBJ1-6 TRBV30 TRBD1 TGTGCCTGGAGTGTTGGGACAGCGTATAATTCACCCCTCCACTTT CAWSVGTAYNSPLHF